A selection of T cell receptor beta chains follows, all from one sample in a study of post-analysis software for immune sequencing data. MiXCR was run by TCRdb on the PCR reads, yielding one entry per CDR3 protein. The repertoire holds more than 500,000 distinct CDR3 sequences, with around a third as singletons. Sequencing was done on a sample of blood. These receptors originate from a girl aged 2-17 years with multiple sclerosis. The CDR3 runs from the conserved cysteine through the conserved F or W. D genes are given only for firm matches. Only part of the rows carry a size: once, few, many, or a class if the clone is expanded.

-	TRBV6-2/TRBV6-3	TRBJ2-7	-	TGTGCCAGCAGTTACTCGACCCTGGGCTACGAGCAGTACTTC	CASSYSTLGYEQYF
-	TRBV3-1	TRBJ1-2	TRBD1	TGTGCCAGCAGCCAATGGGACAGGTACTATGGCTACACCTTC	CASSQWDRYYGYTF
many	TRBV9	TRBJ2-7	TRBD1	TGTGCCAGCAGCGTAAGAGGGGGCTGGGACGAGCAGTACTTC	CASSVRGGWDEQYF
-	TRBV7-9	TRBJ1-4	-	TGTGCCAGCAGCTTCGGCAGGTCGGGTGAAAAACTGTTTTTT	CASSFGRSGEKLFF
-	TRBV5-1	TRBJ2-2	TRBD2	TGCGCCAGCAGCTTGGTTCCTAGCGGGGGCCCCAACACCGGGGAGCTGTTTTTT	CASSLVPSGGPNTGELFF
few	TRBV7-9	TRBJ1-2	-	TGTGCCAGCAGCTTAAATTTTGGGGAGCCTACCTATGGCTACACCTTC	CASSLNFGEPTYGYTF
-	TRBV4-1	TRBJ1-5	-	TGCGCCAGCTCAGACCCGGGACACCTTAATCAGCCCCAGCATTTT	CASSDPGHLNQPQHF
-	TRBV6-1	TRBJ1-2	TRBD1	TGTGCCAGCAGTGGGAGGGGGCGGCCAAAAGGGGATGGCTACACCTTC	CASSGRGRPKGDGYTF
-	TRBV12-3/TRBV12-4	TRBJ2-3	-	TGTGCCAGCAGTTCAACGGAGACAGCAGATACGGAGTATTTT	CASSSTETADTEYF
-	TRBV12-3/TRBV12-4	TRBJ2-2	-	TGTGCCAGCAGTTTTTTTGTAGCGCCCACGAACACCGGGGAGCTGTTTTTT	CASSFFVAPTNTGELFF
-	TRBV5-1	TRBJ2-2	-	TGCGCCAGCAGCTTAAAGAACTCGGTCGGGGAGCTGTTTTTT	CASSLKNSVGELFF
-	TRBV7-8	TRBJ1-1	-	TGTGCCAGCAGCTCCATGGGGGGGGCCGGGAACACTGAAGCTTTCTTT	CASSSMGGAGNTEAFF
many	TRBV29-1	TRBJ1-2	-	TGCAGCGTTGAAGAAACAGGACGTCGCTATGGCTACACCTTC	CSVEETGRRYGYTF
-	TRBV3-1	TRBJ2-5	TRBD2	TGTGCCAGCAGCCAAGACTTTGAGCGGGGGGGCCGAGAGACCCAGTACTTC	CASSQDFERGGRETQYF
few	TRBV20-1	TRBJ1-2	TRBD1	TGCAGTCCCGGGACAGGGGACGGTGGCTACACCTTC	CSPGTGDGGYTF
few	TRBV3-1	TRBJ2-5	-	TGTGCCAGCAGCCAACGGGTGGCGGGAGAGACCCAGTACTTC	CASSQRVAGETQYF
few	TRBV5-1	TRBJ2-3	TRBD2	TGCGCCAGCAGCTTCCAGACTAGCGGGGGCACAGATACGCAGTATTTT	CASSFQTSGGTDTQYF
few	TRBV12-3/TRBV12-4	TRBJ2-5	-	TGTGCCAGCAGTACCGGGACTCTCCCGACGGAGACCCAGTACTTC	CASSTGTLPTETQYF
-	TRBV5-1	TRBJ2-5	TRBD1	TGCGCCAGCAGCTCGGGACAGGGCCGGCAAGAGACCCAGTACTTC	CASSSGQGRQETQYF
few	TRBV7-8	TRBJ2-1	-	TGTGCCAGCAGCTTAAGACCCGGGGGTGAGCAGTTCTTC	CASSLRPGGEQFF
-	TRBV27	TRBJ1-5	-	TGTGCCAACAGTTTAAGTGGGAATCAGCCCCAGCATTTT	CANSLSGNQPQHF
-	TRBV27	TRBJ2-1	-	TGTGCCAGCAGGTTAGTTCCGGGGAATGAGCAGTTCTTC	CASRLVPGNEQFF
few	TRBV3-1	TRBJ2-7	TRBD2	TGTGCCAGCAGCCCTGGGACTAGCGGGGGGAGCGAGCAGTACTTC	CASSPGTSGGSEQYF
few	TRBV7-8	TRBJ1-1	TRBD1	TGTGCCAGCAGCCCTCGGACAGGGGGGATTACTGAAGCTTTCTTT	CASSPRTGGITEAFF
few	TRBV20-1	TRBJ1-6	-	TGCAGTGCCACGCCCGGGGGTGGGTCACCCCTCCACTTT	CSATPGGGSPLHF
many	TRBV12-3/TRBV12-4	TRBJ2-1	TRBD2	TGTGCCAGCAAGCGGGACTCCTACAATGAGCAGTTCTTC	CASKRDSYNEQFF
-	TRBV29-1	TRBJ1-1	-	TGCAGCGTCTGGCGGGGCGGATCGAACACTGAAGCTTTCTTT	CSVWRGGSNTEAFF
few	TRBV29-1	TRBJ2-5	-	TGCAGCGCTGGGAGGCTGCAAGAGACCCAGTACTTC	CSAGRLQETQYF
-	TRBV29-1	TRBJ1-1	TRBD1	TGCAGCGTTCGGGACAGGGTGAACACTGAAGCTTTCTTT	CSVRDRVNTEAFF
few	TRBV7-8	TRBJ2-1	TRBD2	TGTGCCAGCAGCGCCGCGACCCTAGCGGGGGGGACTCATCACGCTCACAATGAGCAGTTCTTC	CASSAATLAGGTHHAHNEQFF
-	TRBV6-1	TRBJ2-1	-	TGTGCCAGCTCGGCACAGGGAAACCCCTACAATGAGCAGTTCTTC	CASSAQGNPYNEQFF
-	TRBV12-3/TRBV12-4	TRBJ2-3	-	TGTGCCAGCAGTTTTACCGGGCCTAGCACAGATACGCAGTATTTT	CASSFTGPSTDTQYF
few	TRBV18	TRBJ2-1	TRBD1	TGTGCCAGCTCACCACAGAGACAGGGGGGCTATGAGCAGTTCTTC	CASSPQRQGGYEQFF
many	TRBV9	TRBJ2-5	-	TGTGCCAGCAGCGGTCAAGGGTATCAAGAGACCCAGTACTTC	CASSGQGYQETQYF
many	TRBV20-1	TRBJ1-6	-	TGCAGTGCTAGAGATGGGGGGAGCTCCTATAATTCACCCCTCCACTTT	CSARDGGSSYNSPLHF
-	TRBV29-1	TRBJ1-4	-	TGCAGCGCAGGAAGACAGAGTGAAAAACTGTTTTTT	CSAGRQSEKLFF
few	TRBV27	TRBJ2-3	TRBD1	TGTGCCAGCAGTTCGTCCGGGACAGGGGAGTATTTT	CASSSSGTGEYF
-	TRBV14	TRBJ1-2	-	TGTGCCAGCAGCCAAGTCGCCGCGGGAGGCTACACCTTC	CASSQVAAGGYTF
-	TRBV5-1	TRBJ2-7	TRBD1	TGCGCCAGCAGTTTGGACAGGGGTTCACCCTACGAGCAGTACTTC	CASSLDRGSPYEQYF
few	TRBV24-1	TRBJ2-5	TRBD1	TGTGCCACCGGACAGGAGGAGACCCAGTACTTC	CATGQEETQYF
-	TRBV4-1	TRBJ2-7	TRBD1	TGCGCCAGCAGCCTAGACAGGGGCCCTGACCACGAGCAGTACTTC	CASSLDRGPDHEQYF
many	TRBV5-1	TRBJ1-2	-	TGCGCCAGCAGCTTGGAGGGACAAGGTGGCTACACCTTC	CASSLEGQGGYTF
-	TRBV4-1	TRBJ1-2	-	TGCGCCAGCAGCCAAGTACAGGGAGGGGACAACTATGGCTACACCTTC	CASSQVQGGDNYGYTF
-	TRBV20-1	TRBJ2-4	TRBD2	TGCAGTGTTCTGACTAGCGGGGGGGCCGGAAACATTCAGTACTTC	CSVLTSGGAGNIQYF
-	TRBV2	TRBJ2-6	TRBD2	TGTGCCAGCAGCGGGACTAGCGGGTCTGGGGCCAACGTCCTGACTTTC	CASSGTSGSGANVLTF
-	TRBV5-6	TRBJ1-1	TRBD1	TGTGCCAGCAGCCTGACAGGGCTTAACCACACTGAAGCTTTCTTT	CASSLTGLNHTEAFF
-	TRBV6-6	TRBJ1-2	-	TGTGCCAGCATTCCGGATCCCTACTATGGCTACACCTTC	CASIPDPYYGYTF
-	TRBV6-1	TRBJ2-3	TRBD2	TGTGCCAGCAGACTTGGGACTAGCGGGGCCTCTAGCACAGATACGCAGTATTTT	CASRLGTSGASSTDTQYF
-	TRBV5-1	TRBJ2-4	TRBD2	TGCGCCAGCAGCTCCGGGGGGAGGGTCAAAAACATTCAGTACTTC	CASSSGGRVKNIQYF
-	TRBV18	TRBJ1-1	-	TGTGCCAGCTCACCGGCAGGGGATGAAGCTTTCTTT	CASSPAGDEAFF
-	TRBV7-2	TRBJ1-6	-	TGTGCCAGCAGCTTAGTTGAGGTCCCCGGGGGTTCACCCCTCCACTTT	CASSLVEVPGGSPLHF
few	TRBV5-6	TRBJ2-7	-	TGTGCCAGCAGCTTGGTTGGGACACCCTACGAGCAGTACTTC	CASSLVGTPYEQYF
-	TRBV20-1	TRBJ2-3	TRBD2	TGCAGTGCTAGGGGGACCAAAGCTCAACTAGCGGGGGTCACAGATACGCAGTATTTT	CSARGTKAQLAGVTDTQYF